These T cell receptor beta chains were read from a single sample in a study of shared T cell receptors in the human thymus. Measured with immunoSEQ multiplex PCR; TCRdb has only the in-frame clones, and not every one. The table has some 720,000 clones, 88% seen once. These data were also reused for a study on human thymus T cells.

Material: thymocytes. The origin of the receptors is a boy younger than two with a congenital heart defect. Both conserved end residues are part of each CDR3. A D gene is named only where the DNA matches it firmly. Clone sizes are given selectively: once, few, many, or a class where the clone is expanded.

D: NA
J: TRBJ2-5
V: TRBV18
size: NA
DNA: TGTGCCAGCTCACGGACAGATCAAGAGACCCAGTACTTC
CDR3: CASSRTDQETQYF

D: NA
J: TRBJ2-1
V: TRBV27
size: NA
DNA: TGTGCCAGCCGAGGCAGGGTGGGGACACGTTCCTACAATGAGCAGTTCTTC
CDR3: CASRGRVGTRSYNEQFF

D: TRBD1
J: TRBJ2-3
V: TRBV27
size: NA
DNA: TGTGCCAGCAGTTTTAGGACAGGGGACCCAAGGACAGATACGCAGTATTTT
CDR3: CASSFRTGDPRTDTQYF

D: NA
J: TRBJ1-4
V: TRBV28
size: NA
DNA: TGTGCCAGCAGTCTGCGACACAAGTCAACTAATGAAAAACTGTTTTTT
CDR3: CASSLRHKSTNEKLFF

D: TRBD1
J: TRBJ2-7
V: TRBV27
size: once
DNA: TGTGCCAGCAGTCGTCTCCCCGGGACAGGGTCCTACGAGCAGTACTTC
CDR3: CASSRLPGTGSYEQYF

D: NA
J: TRBJ2-7
V: TRBV6-5
size: NA
DNA: TGTGCCAGCAGCCGAACAAAGGACAGTCCGGAGCAGTACTTC
CDR3: CASSRTKDSPEQYF

D: TRBD2
J: TRBJ2-7
V: TRBV4-2
size: NA
DNA: TGTGCCAGCAGCCGGACCGGGACTAGCGGGAGAGATTACGAGCAGTACTTC
CDR3: CASSRTGTSGRDYEQYF

D: NA
J: TRBJ1-1
V: TRBV19
size: NA
DNA: TGTGCCAGTAGTATTGGGGGGGGGAACACTGAAGCTTTCTTT
CDR3: CASSIGGGNTEAFF

D: NA
J: TRBJ1-2
V: TRBV4-1
size: NA
DNA: TGCGCCAGCAGCCAGAACAAGGCGGTCTATGGCTACACCTTC
CDR3: CASSQNKAVYGYTF

D: NA
J: TRBJ2-7
V: TRBV11-3
size: NA
DNA: TGTGCCAGCAGCTTAGCCGCGGACAGATCCTACGAGCAGTACTTC
CDR3: CASSLAADRSYEQYF

D: TRBD2
J: TRBJ2-1
V: TRBV9
size: few
DNA: TGTGCCAGCAGCGCCCTGCAGCGGGAGGGCAGGAATGAGCAGTTCTTC
CDR3: CASSALQREGRNEQFF

D: TRBD2
J: TRBJ2-3
V: TRBV11-2
size: NA
DNA: TGTGCCAGCAGCCGTCCTAGCGGGAGTGACACAGATACGCAGTATTTT
CDR3: CASSRPSGSDTDTQYF

D: NA
J: TRBJ2-5
V: TRBV7-2
size: NA
DNA: TGTGCCAGCAGCCCAGGGTGGTCGGAGACCCAGTACTTC
CDR3: CASSPGWSETQYF

D: NA
J: TRBJ2-5
V: TRBV15
size: NA
DNA: TGTGCCACCAGCAGGGCGGTGCAGCGCGGCCAAGAGACCCAGTACTTC
CDR3: CATSRAVQRGQETQYF

D: NA
J: TRBJ1-5
V: TRBV5-6
size: NA
DNA: TGTGCCAGCAGCTACCGGGGGAGCAATCAGCCCCAGCATTTT
CDR3: CASSYRGSNQPQHF

D: NA
J: TRBJ2-7
V: TRBV2
size: NA
DNA: TGTGCCAGCAGTGCCGCACCCGGGACAACCACCTACGAGCAGTACTTC
CDR3: CASSAAPGTTTYEQYF

D: TRBD1
J: TRBJ2-7
V: TRBV6-6
size: NA
DNA: TGTGCCAGCACCCCTGGACAGGGGACCTACGAGCAGTACTTC
CDR3: CASTPGQGTYEQYF

D: TRBD2
J: TRBJ2-2
V: TRBV5-6
size: once
DNA: TGTGCCAGCAGCTTGCCTTCTGACTCGCGGGGGTATAACACCGGGGAGCTGTTTTTT
CDR3: CASSLPSDSRGYNTGELFF